These 8 T cell receptor beta chains were all obtained from the same sample, sequenced in a study of blood T cell repertoires in COVID-19. The method was immunoSEQ multiplex PCR; TCRdb's version includes in-frame clones alone and lacks a portion of them. Of tens of thousands of clones listed, around 83% are singletons. Sequences were obtained from peripheral blood. These receptors came from a man older than 75 with active COVID-19.

This chain uses TRBV6-2 or TRBV6-3 with TRBJ2-7; D might be TRBD2 (5 bases). This CDR3 comprises 15 residues. In germline, CDR1 is MNHEY, CDR2 SVGEGT. V was pared by 2 bases and J by 2 bases, with 13 bases between. The CDR3 loop reads CASSYLSVGAYEQYF. CDR3 DNA sequence: TGTGCCAGCAGTTACCTTTCCGTGGGAGCCTACGAGCAGTACTTC.

The DNA of the CDR3 is TGTGCCAGCAGCTGGGCAGGGGAAGAGACCCAGTACTTC. Translating gives CASSWAGEETQYF. This chain links TRBV7-2 with TRBJ2-5, with a possible D match to TRBD1 (6 bases). The CDR3 length is 13 residues. Between the trimmed V and J ends, which lost 4 bases and 3 bases, there was a span of 9 bases. Germline V CDR1 and CDR2: SGHTA, FQGNSA.

The chain couples TRBV27 to TRBJ2-2; TRBD1 aligns across 11 bases. The germline V gene encodes CDR1 MNHEY and CDR2 SMNVEV (reference sequence). J gave up 6 bases and V 4 bases, and 7 bases lay outside the gene matches. The CDR3 covers 16 residues. The CDR3 DNA is TGTGCCAGCAGTTCCCGGACAGGGGGCGTTGCCGGGGAGCTGTTTTTT. Its translation: CASSSRTGGVAGELFF.

Comment on this clone: The junction does not match germline at one end; this may be a read error. This sequence joins TRBV5-4 and TRBJ2-1; D is ambiguous. Germline V gene sequence: CDR1 SGHNT, CDR2 YYREEE (reference sequence). The length of the CDR3 is 12 residues. The CDR3 spells CASRLDGNEQFF. The DNA of the CDR3 is TGTGCCAGCAGGTTGGACGGCAATGAGCAGTTCTTC.

The chain has TRBV4-1 and TRBJ1-5, with 10 positions matching TRBD1. The CDR3 is made up of 15 amino acids. Germline CDR1 MGHRA, CDR2 YSYEKL. V gave up 0 bases and J gave up 5 bases; unmatched junction bases: 1. CDR3 amino acids: CASSQDGTGDQPQHF. CDR3 DNA: TGCGCCAGCAGCCAAGACGGGACAGGGGATCAGCCCCAGCATTTT.

The rearrangement links TRBV27 to TRBJ2-1, with 8 bases identical to TRBD1. Unmatched junction bases numbered 21, after V lost 3 bases and J lost 8 bases. CDR1 is MNHEY, CDR2 SMNVEV, per germline (reference sequence). The CDR3 is 19 amino acids. CDR3 nucleotide sequence: TGTGCCAGCAGTTTTGGGGCAGGGGGCCACGTTTTAACTCCGGATGAGCAGTTCTTC. Translation gives CASSFGAGGHVLTPDEQFF.

This rearrangement joins TRBV18 to TRBJ2-7, with 12 bases fitting TRBD1. This CDR3 is built from 15 residues. Trimming at V came to 2 bases and at J to 6 bases, leaving 5 bases not matched to a gene. CDR1 is KGHSH and CDR2 is LQKENI in the germline V gene. The CDR3 is CASSPGTGGVGEQYF. The DNA for the CDR3 is TGTGCCAGCTCACCAGGGACAGGGGGCGTTGGCGAGCAGTACTTC. Using reference TRBV18 and TRBJ2-7 for the parts outside the CDR3, the full variable domain is NAGVMQNPRHLVRRRGQEARLRCSPMKGHSHVYWYRQLPEEGLKFMVYLQKENIIDESGMPKERFSAEFPKEGPSILRIQQVVRGDSAAYFCASSPGTGGVGEQYFGPGTRLTVT.

The genes are TRBV18 and TRBJ2-1; 11 bases fit TRBD1. With 6 bases clipped from V and 4 bases from J, the junction kept 8 bases outside the gene matches. CDR1 is KGHSH and CDR2 is LQKENI in the germline V gene. The CDR3 length is 16 residues. The CDR3 loop reads CASSLGQGARYNEQFF. The CDR3 nucleotides read TGTGCCAGCTCTCTCGGACAGGGGGCGCGGTACAATGAGCAGTTCTTC.